This T cell receptor (beta chain) was identified during a study of Graves' ophthalmopathy and Graves' hyperthyroidism (dated by TCRdb to the late 2010s). For the study in its entirety: Peripheral blood was collected at initial diagnosis, before any treatment. To explore V-J signatures that distinguish ophthalmopathy from hyperthyroidism, a discovery set of about 99 patients was enrolled, made up of about 40 with ophthalmopathy and fewer than 60 with stable hyperthyroidism. The study used TCR beta repertoire signatures to distinguish Graves' ophthalmopathy from Graves' hyperthyroidism and to predict progression to ophthalmopathy. T-cell repertoires of thyroid tissue and blood were compared in several hyperthyroidism patients. For training and testing, the 110 or so patients in the discovery cohort were randomly divided in a 7:3 ratio. In total, 135 blood samples were TCR-sequenced: 43 ophthalmopathy, some 75 hyperthyroidism and some 17 hyperthyroidism-to-ophthalmopathy patients. Once sampling was done, hyperthyroidism patients were given methimazole at a starting dose of 30 mg daily, while ophthalmopathy patients were given high-dose intravenous methylprednisolone. An independent validation cohort comprised 18 to 20 hyperthyroidism patients and around 16 patients who later progressed from hyperthyroidism to ophthalmopathy. Results and caveats for the whole study, not just this receptor: Sample size was not predetermined statistically, and investigators were not blinded to group allocation. Among expanded thyroid clonotypes with frequency above 0.001, most also showed up in blood, which suggests that blood repertoires may reflect the thyroid immune response. The 13-signature model separated ophthalmopathy from stable hyperthyroidism with around 90% sensitivity and about 81% specificity in cross-validation, and 80%/75% in the test set. In validation, the model predicted ophthalmopathy progression with 70.59% sensitivity and roughly 72% specificity; approximately 12 predicted patients were CT-confirmed with GO in a median of approximately 6.2 months.

A patient counted as having stable hyperthyroidism if there was no progression to ophthalmopathy within 18 months of follow-up. The hyperthyroidism patients were 18 to 65 years old and newly diagnosed, with a disease duration of less than 2 months. Patients with other autoimmune diseases, uncontrolled infections, pregnancy or lactation were excluded. Clinical symptoms, serum thyroxine, TRAb, thyroid ultrasound and orbital computed tomography formed the basis of the diagnosis. Using Ficoll-Paque density gradient centrifugation, PBMCs were isolated from about 9.4 ml of fresh peripheral blood. Total RNA was extracted using Trizol reagent, and RNA quality was checked on an Agilent 2100 Bioanalyzer. For repertoire sequencing, the TCR beta CDR3 regions were amplified from RNA transcripts. The first round was an RT-PCR using HTBI primers with the Qiagen OneStep RT-PCR kit, and this first round was followed by a second-round multiplex PCR, then size selection and purification. Libraries were sequenced on an Illumina HiSeq2000 using paired-end 100 bp reads. As for the original processing: Reads were processed with SOAPnuke, discarding reads with adapters, uncalled bases, mean Phred below 15, or no exact constant-primer or identifier match. COPE v1.2.5 was used to merge the high-quality paired reads. Each unique nucleotide sequence was treated as a clonotype, and MiTCR v1.1 was used to align the clonotypes to the IMGT TRB V, D and J references. Only V-J combinations with frequency above 0.0001 were analysed, covering approximately 99% of repertoires. For each V-J combination, a TCR clonal expansion and chaos score was defined as the ratio of F50 clonal expansion to chaos observed in the TCRdist matrix. Welch's t-statistics and random forest were used to narrow the features down to about a dozen V-J combinations, which were then fed into a naive Bayes classifier. Thyroid-blood repertoire similarity was quantified with the Morisita-Horn index. The public sequencing data were trimmed at Q25 with fastp and processed into clonotypes with MiXCR by TCRdb, which kept only in-frame beta chains. Duplicate CDR3 protein sequences are folded into a single record with the most common DNA and genes. These V and J calls are TCRdb output, not the study's own analysis. This sample is represented by hundreds of thousands of distinct CDR3 sequences; roughly 21% of them were singletons. Of the sample, more than 2.5% falls within the top ten clones.

The CDR3 holds 15 amino acids from the cysteine to the phenylalanine. Just the 45-base CDR3 DNA is kept, in frame starting at base 1. CDR1 MNHNS and CDR2 SASEGT were looked up in the germline V gene. V loses 0 bases, J loses 4 bases, and the germline ends lie 12 bases apart. Comment on this clonotype: Its specific antigen is unknown. Per-base qualities were not stored, and no clone one base away is much larger.

Specimen: peripheral blood. The clonotype originates from a woman aged 18-30 years with stable Graves' hyperthyroidism. Donor details come from another sample of the same person, matched by shared clones. The sequence joins TRBV6-1 to TRBJ1-2, with a weak D call of TRBD1 (5 bases match). The encoded CDR3 is CASSEAGAVFYGYTF. The base sequence is TGTGCCAGCAGTGAAGCAGGGGCGGTCTTCTATGGCTACACCTTC.